This TCR beta chain appears in the sequencing data of a study of control samples from healthy donors and cancer patients. J gave up 5 bases and V 6 bases, and 13 bases lay outside the gene matches. CDR3 size: 16 residues. Looked up from germline, CDR1 is MNHEY and CDR2 is SMNVEV (reference sequence). Generated by immunoSEQ multiplex PCR, the TCRdb table keeps only in-frame clones and is missing some. The sample yields some 150,000 clones, roughly 94% seen once. Sequenced: PBMCs. The TCR originated in a man in his sixties with colorectal cancer. V gene TRBV27 combines with J gene TRBJ2-5; 9 bases are a match to TRBD1. The CDR3 nucleotides read TGTGCCAGCAGCCTTATCTCCGGGACAGGGTGGGAGACCCAGTACTTC. Translated, it gives CASSLISGTGWETQYF.